Below, 16 T cell receptor beta chains from the same sample are listed, as sequenced in a study of a mutant IDH1 vaccine in newly diagnosed glioma. Assay: immunoSEQ multiplex PCR; the TCRdb copy retains only in-frame clones and omits some. Of 40,000 to 55,000 clones in the sample, approximately 78% were seen once. The antigens of these receptors remain unknown. The time point was: week 5, during vaccination. Vaccination used 300 ug of mutant IDH1 20-mer peptide per dose, with topical imiquimod. The source was PBMCs, collected from a glioma patient whose treatment included an IDH1 peptide vaccine. These receptors all stem from a man aged 45 to 65 with glioma.

This clone showed up just a few times. CDR3 in DNA: TGTGCCAGTAGTAGCGGAATCTACAATGAGCAGTTCTTC. Encoded protein: CASSSGIYNEQFF. V is TRBV19 and J is TRBJ2-1; no definite D call. This CDR3 comprises 13 residues. Trimming cost V 4 bases and J 3 bases, with 7 bases left between them. Germline V gene data show CDR1 as LNHDA and CDR2 as SQIVND (reference sequence).

This chain links TRBV5-1 with TRBJ1-2; 8 bases fit TRBD1. The germline V gene encodes CDR1 SGHRS and CDR2 YFSETQ. V trimming: 4 bases; J trimming: 0 bases; junction bases outside the gene matches: 11. The CDR3 loop spans 17 amino acids. CDR3 sequence (DNA): TGCGCCAGCAGCCGGGACAGGCCCCTTAATGCTAACTATGGCTACACCTTC. Protein sequence: CASSRDRPLNANYGYTF. The full variable domain, in which reference TRBV5-1 and TRBJ1-2 provide the parts outside the CDR3, is KAGVTQTPRYLIKTRGQQVTLSCSPISGHRSVSWYQQTPGQGLQFLFEYFSETQRNKGNFPGRFSGRQFSNSRSEMNVSTLELGDSALYLCASSRDRPLNANYGYTFGSGTRLTVV.

The chain recombines TRBV4-1 with TRBJ1-2; D unclear. Trimming cost V 0 bases and J 4 bases, with 6 bases left between them. The germline CDR1 and CDR2 sequences are MGHRA and YSYEKL. The CDR3 length is 13 residues. CDR3 sequence: CASSQDEGYGYTF. In DNA, the CDR3 is TGCGCCAGCAGCCAAGACGAGGGCTATGGCTACACCTTC.

Details on this clone: One junction end disagrees with the germline gene, perhaps due to a read error. The rearrangement uses TRBV7-7 and TRBJ2-1; no clear D gene. Germline-derived CDR1 and CDR2 are SSHAT and FNYEAQ (reference sequence). CDR3 length: 13 amino acids. The CDR3 reads CASSLVEKGEQFF. The CDR3 DNA sequence: TGTGCTAGCAGCTTGGTAGAGAAAGGTGAGCAGTTCTTC.

The gene calls are TRBV29-1 and TRBJ2-7; unclear D gene. The CDR3 loop spans 12 amino acids. Germline lookup yields CDR1 SQVTM and CDR2 ANQGSEA. Trimming cost V 2 bases and J 1 base, with 6 bases left between them. The CDR3 sequence is CSVESDSYEQYF. The CDR3 DNA reads TGCAGCGTTGAATCGGATTCCTACGAGCAGTACTTC.

V and J are TRBV18 and TRBJ1-4, with TRBD1 identical over 7 bases. CDR1 is KGHSH and CDR2 is LQKENI in the germline V gene. The CDR3 runs 16 residues. The trim removed 2 bases at V and 0 bases at J, leaving 3 bases unmatched. DNA of the CDR3: TGTGCCAGCTCACCAGAACAGGGGTCAACTAATGAAAAACTGTTTTTT. Protein sequence: CASSPEQGSTNEKLFF. The full variable domain, with the rest looked up from reference TRBV18 and TRBJ1-4, is NAGVMQNPRHLVRRRGQEARLRCSPMKGHSHVYWYRQLPEEGLKFMVYLQKENIIDESGMPKERFSAEFPKEGPSILRIQQVVRGDSAAYFCASSPEQGSTNEKLFFGSGTQLSVL.

The CDR3 DNA follows: TGTGCCAGCAGTTACTGGCAGGGGGGCAATGAGCAGTTCTTC. It encodes CASSYWQGGNEQFF. This rearrangement joins TRBV6-5 to TRBJ2-1; D might be TRBD1 (7 bases). This CDR3 comprises 14 residues. CDR1 is MNHEY, CDR2 SVGAGI, per germline. V gave up 1 base and J gave up 6 bases, with 10 bases separating them.

This clone was seen once. The chain couples TRBV19 to TRBJ2-4; 10 positions match TRBD2. The CDR3 consists of 15 residues. V was pared by 7 bases and J by 5 bases, with 8 bases of the junction left unmatched. Germline CDR1 and CDR2: LNHDA and SQIVND (reference sequence). The chain's CDR3 is CASTKAGGPENIQYF. CDR3 sequence (DNA): TGTGCCAGTACCAAAGCGGGGGGGCCAGAAAACATTCAGTACTTC.

The chain couples TRBV28 to TRBJ1-5; D not certain. CDR3 length equals 14 residues. The germline V gene encodes CDR1 MDHEN and CDR2 SYDVKM. V lost 4 bases to trimming and J lost 1 base, with 8 bases between them. The CDR3: CASSSLGSNQPQHF. The CDR3, as DNA: TGTGCCAGCAGTTCCTTAGGAAGCAATCAGCCCCAGCATTTT. The whole variable domain, remainder taken from reference TRBV28 and TRBJ1-5, is DVKVTQSSRYLVKRTGEKVFLECVQDMDHENMFWYRQDPGLGLRLIYFSYDVKMKEKGDIPEGYSVSREKKERFSLILESASTNQTSMYLCASSSLGSNQPQHFGDGTRLSIL.

The chain recombines TRBV2 with TRBJ2-5; 10 nucleotides line up with TRBD2. There are 13 residues in the CDR3. The trim removed 9 bases at V and 4 bases at J, leaving 5 bases unmatched. The germline V gene encodes CDR1 SNHLY and CDR2 FYNNEI. The DNA of the CDR3 is TGTGCCAGTCCAGCGGGGGGGGGAGAGACCCAGTACTTC. This translates into CASPAGGGETQYF. Full variable domain (rest looked up from reference TRBV2 and TRBJ2-5): EPEVTQTPSHQVTQMGQEVILRCVPISNHLYFYWYRQILGQKVEFLVSFYNNEISEKSEIFDDQFSVERPDGSNFTLKIRSTKLEDSAMYFCASPAGGGETQYFGPGTRLLVL.

This chain uses TRBV5-1 with TRBJ2-7, with 8 bases matching TRBD1. Germline CDR1 and CDR2: SGHRS and YFSETQ. The CDR3 covers 14 residues. With 0 bases clipped from V and 5 bases from J, the junction kept 4 bases outside the gene matches. The CDR3 DNA reads TGCGCCAGCAGCTTGGGGGACAGGCTCCACGAGCAGTACTTC. Residues: CASSLGDRLHEQYF.

V is TRBV6-1 and J is TRBJ1-3; no definite D call. This CDR3 region has 14 residues. Germline CDR1 MNHNS, CDR2 SASEGT. With 1 base removed from V and 6 bases from J, the gap between germline ends came to 10 bases. CDR3 sequence reads: CASSEVGNENTIYF. CDR3 coding DNA: TGTGCCAGCAGTGAAGTTGGAAACGAAAACACCATATATTTT.

This clone showed up just once. The chain carries TRBV5-6 and TRBJ1-4, with D perhaps matching TRBD1 (6 bases). This CDR3 comprises 14 residues. Trimming left V 2 bases short and J 3 bases short, with 8 bases between. From germline, CDR1 is SGHDT and CDR2 YYEEEE. As DNA, the CDR3 is TGTGCCAGCAGCTTCAGGGGTGCTAATGAAAAACTGTTTTTT. It encodes CASSFRGANEKLFF.

The chain recombines TRBV6-1 with TRBJ2-5, with 9 bases aligning to TRBD1. Germline loops: CDR1 MNHNS, CDR2 SASEGT. The CDR3 is made up of 14 amino acids. Trimming cost V 8 bases and J 3 bases; bases outside gene matches: 7. DNA of the CDR3: TGTGCCAGCCGCGCGACAGGGGGGAAAGAGACCCAGTACTTC. This encodes CASRATGGKETQYF.

A single count supports this clone. At the DNA level, this CDR3 is encoded by other sequences in the same sample as well. The chain uses TRBV11-2 and TRBJ1-2; possible D gene TRBD1, 5 bases. The CDR3 spans 12 residues. Trimming took off 0 bases at V and 8 bases at J, with 7 bases between the two ends. CDR1 is SGHAT and CDR2 is FQNNGV in the germline V gene. CDR3 nucleotides: TGTGCCAGCAGCTTAGAGGGGGACGGCTACACCTTC. As protein: CASSLEGDGYTF. The full variable domain, its missing parts supplied by reference TRBV11-2 and TRBJ1-2, is EAGVAQSPRYKIIEKRQSVAFWCNPISGHATLYWYQQILGQGPKLLIQFQNNGVVDDSQLPKDRFSAERLKGVDSTLKIQPAKLEDSAVYLCASSLEGDGYTFGSGTRLTVV.

V gene TRBV6-1 combines with J gene TRBJ1-2; TRBD1 might be the D (5 bases). The germline gives CDR1 MNHNS, CDR2 SASEGT. V was shortened by 0 bases and J by 6 bases, with 8 bases between the two germline ends. The CDR3 is 13 residues long. CDR3 sequence (DNA): TGTGCCAGCAGTGAAGCATGGGGGGATGGCTACACCTTC. Amino acid sequence: CASSEAWGDGYTF.